The 11 T cell receptor beta chains reported below all come from one sample, sequenced in a study of radiotherapy plus CTLA-4 blockade in lung cancer. Clones were read by immunoSEQ multiplex PCR, and TCRdb kept only the in-frame ones, dropping some. Here the sample spans around 59,000 clones, around four fifths being singletons. The sequencing here drew on peripheral blood, taken from a patient treated with radiotherapy plus ipilimumab. The receptor source for this set is a human donor with non-small cell lung cancer who had a partial response to radiotherapy plus ipilimumab.

The chain couples TRBV5-6 to TRBJ1-6, with unresolved D. CDR1 is SGHDT and CDR2 is YYEEEE in the germline V gene. The CDR3 is made up of 16 amino acids. Trimming shortened V by 0 bases and J by 7 bases, and 14 bases separated the two germline ends. This chain's CDR3 is CASSLGSSRGNSPLHF. The CDR3 DNA reads TGTGCCAGCAGCTTGGGATCATCGAGAGGGAATTCACCCCTCCACTTT.

The chain employs TRBV7-9 and TRBJ1-1; D is undetermined. Per germline, CDR1 SEHNR and CDR2 FQNEAQ (reference sequence). The CDR3 consists of 17 residues. Deletions cut 3 bases from V and 0 bases from J, with 17 bases between. CDR3: CASSFGEGGNMNTEAFF. CDR3 in DNA: TGTGCCAGCAGCTTTGGGGAGGGAGGGAATATGAACACTGAAGCTTTCTTT. The full variable domain, rest sourced from reference TRBV7-9 and TRBJ1-1, is DTGVSQNPRHKITKRGQNVTFRCDPISEHNRLYWYRQTLGQGPEFLTYFQNEAQLEKSRLLSDRFSAERPKGSFSTLEIQRTEQGDSAMYLCASSFGEGGNMNTEAFFGQGTRLTVV.

The chain recombines TRBV5-1 with TRBJ2-5; D gene unclear. The germline V gene has CDR1 SGHRS and CDR2 YFSETQ. V lost 5 bases and J 0 bases, leaving 5 bases between the germline ends. The CDR3 spans 12 residues. The CDR3 bases are TGCGCCAGCAGGCAGGACCAAGAGACCCAGTACTTC. Translated: CASRQDQETQYF.

V usage is TRBV7-3 and J usage is TRBJ2-1; the match to TRBD2 covers 8 bases. Germline CDR1 is SGHTA and CDR2 is FQGTGA. V lost 2 bases and J lost 10; bases outside the gene matches: 10. The CDR3 has 15 residues. The CDR3 nucleotides are TGTGCCAGCAGCTTAGGGTACGGGGGGGCAGGCGAGCAGTTCTTC. Protein product: CASSLGYGGAGEQFF.

J is TRBJ2-7 and V is TRBV7-2, with 11 bases identical to TRBD1. Looked up from germline, CDR1 is SGHTA and CDR2 is FQGNSA. This CDR3 region has 14 residues. Germline trimming cut 4 bases from V and 5 bases from J; bases unmatched to any gene: 4. CDR3 protein: CASSSDRGQHEQYF. DNA of the CDR3: TGTGCCAGCAGCTCGGACAGGGGGCAGCACGAGCAGTACTTC.

This CDR3 reads CASSLVLGQGFGHEQYF. CDR3 nucleotide sequence: TGTGCCAGCAGCTTAGTTCTGGGACAGGGTTTTGGCCACGAGCAGTACTTC. This chain joins TRBV11-2 and TRBJ2-7; 9 positions match TRBD1. Germline V gene data show CDR1 as SGHAT and CDR2 as FQNNGV. V lost 1 base and J lost 5; bases outside the gene matches: 12. The CDR3 has 17 residues.

This clone came up a few times. The CDR3, as DNA: TGTGCCTGGAGTCCCGGGACAGTGAACACTGAAGCTTTCTTT. Protein product: CAWSPGTVNTEAFF. The chain combines TRBV30 with TRBJ1-1; 7 bases match TRBD1. V gave up 2 bases and J gave up 0 bases; unmatched junction bases: 3. The V gene's germline CDR1 is GTSNPN and CDR2 SVGIG (reference sequence). The CDR3 runs to 14 residues.

This chain connects TRBV7-2 to TRBJ2-5; D gene uncertain. V dropped 4 bases and J dropped 5 bases, with 8 bases sitting between them. CDR1 SGHTA and CDR2 FQGNSA come from the germline V gene. This CDR3 contains 12 residues. CDR3 sequence: CASSSPPETQYF. DNA for the CDR3: TGTGCCAGCAGCTCCCCTCCGGAGACCCAGTACTTC.

The chain has TRBV6-5 and TRBJ1-1, with a possible D match to TRBD1 (6 bases). From germline, CDR1 is MNHEY and CDR2 SVGAGI. Trimming removed 7 bases at V and 1 base at J, with 10 bases between. This CDR3 spans 13 amino acids. The CDR3 region has the DNA TGTGCCAGCATTAGGGGACAGAACACTGAAGCTTTCTTT. Translated, it gives CASIRGQNTEAFF.

The V and J genes are TRBV19 and TRBJ2-1; 14 nucleotides align to TRBD2. Trimming removed 5 bases from V and 8 bases from J; junction bases left unmatched: 5. The CDR3 runs 15 residues. Germline CDR1 LNHDA, CDR2 SQIVND (reference sequence). CDR3 region: CASSPTSGGADEQFF. CDR3 nucleotide sequence: TGTGCCAGTAGTCCGACTAGCGGGGGGGCCGATGAGCAGTTCTTC. Based on the CDR3 plus reference TRBV19 and TRBJ2-1, the full variable domain is DGGITQSPKYLFRKEGQNVTLSCEQNLNHDAMYWYRQDPGQGLRLIYYSQIVNDFQKGDIAEGYSVSREKKESFPLTVTSAQKNPTAFYLCASSPTSGGADEQFFGPGTRLTVL.

This rearrangement joins TRBV13 to TRBJ2-4, with 8 positions matching TRBD2. This CDR3 comprises 15 residues. V lost 8 bases to trimming and J lost 0 bases; unmatched junction nucleotides: 6. Germline V lookup: CDR1 PRHDT, CDR2 FYEKMQ (reference sequence). DNA of the CDR3: TGTGCCAGCCGGGAGGGGGTAGGAGCCAAAAACATTCAGTACTTC. It specifies CASREGVGAKNIQYF.